Only one count was recorded for the clone carrying this T cell receptor (beta chain). Its antigen is currently unknown. This entry belongs to a study of cytomegalovirus exposure and HLA in healthy donors. Points from the study as a whole: Analysis performed later showed TCR beta chains linked to HLA being more clonally expanded than equally common others. Across all donors, roughly uniform sequencing depth was an assumption of the presence/absence analyses. Several V segments, TRBV6-2 and TRBV6-3 among them, could not be told apart and were dropped.

The CDR3 is 13 residues long. The germline CDR1 and CDR2 sequences are MGHDK and SYGVNS. V gave up 10 bases and J gave up 5 bases, with 18 bases separating them. The study ran its PCR with 60 Vbeta and 13 Jbeta primers. The repertoire was sequenced with immunoSEQ multiplex PCR; TCRdb's copy has only in-frame clones and lacks some. The sample shows 200,000 to 250,000 clones, approximately 87% of them seen only once. Source material: PBMCs. The rearrangement joins TRBV25-1 to TRBJ2-7, with D possibly matching TRBD1 (6 bases). The receptor's source is a human donor in good health. The CDR3 here is CATRHRVGHEQYF. The CDR3 nucleotides are TGTGCCACCCGGCACAGGGTGGGCCACGAGCAGTACTTC.